The present T cell receptor (beta chain) was sequenced within a study of tumor-infiltrating lymphocytes in primary liver carcinoma. Study-wide context: The patients presented with primary liver carcinoma, which was managed through surgical resection. Between about 4 and 11 cm across, the tumors were all of stage T1-T3 N0M0. The study's findings and limits: Tumors carried a top-250-clone fraction significantly exceeding that of blood (p = 0.039).

The CDR3 contains 12 residues. CDR1 is SQVTM, CDR2 ANQGSEA, per germline. TCR beta cDNA was prepared out of about 510 ng total RNA by means of a constant-region primer. Modified slightly, ARM-PCR produced TCR beta libraries over three nested multiplex PCR rounds. Forward primers for TRBV1-TRBV30 and a C-beta reverse primer served the first two PCR rounds, at approximately 10 cycles each. TCRdb re-called the multiplex PCR reads with MiXCR, one entry per CDR3 protein. Of nearly 200,000 distinct CDR3 sequences in the sample, less than 75% were seen once. Germline DNA was also extracted, while the blood RNA originated from unsorted whole blood. Patients in the cohort were treatment-naive and living with chronic HBV infection. Regarding this clonotype: What it binds is not known. This CDR3 is missing its conserved last phenylalanine or tryptophan, likely due to a read error.

The sequence was collected from an older woman with primary liver carcinoma and hepatitis B virus infection. Sequenced input: peripheral blood. The J gene is TRBJ2-7, the V gene TRBV29-1; perhaps D is TRBD1 or TRBD2 (5 bases each). In DNA, the CDR3 is TGCAGCGCTGAAGCTGGGGACCCCGAGCAGTACTTG. Residues: CSAEAGDPEQYL.